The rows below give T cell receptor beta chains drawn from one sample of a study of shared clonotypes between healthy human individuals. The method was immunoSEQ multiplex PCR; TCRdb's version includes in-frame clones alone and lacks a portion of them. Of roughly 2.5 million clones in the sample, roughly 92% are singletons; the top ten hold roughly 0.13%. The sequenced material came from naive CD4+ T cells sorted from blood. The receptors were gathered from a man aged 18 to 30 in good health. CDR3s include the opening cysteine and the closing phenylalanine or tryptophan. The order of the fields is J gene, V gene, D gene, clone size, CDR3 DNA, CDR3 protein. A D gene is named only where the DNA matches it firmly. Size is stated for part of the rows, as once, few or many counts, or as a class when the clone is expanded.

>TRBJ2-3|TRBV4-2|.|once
TGTGCCAGCAGCCAAGAGGGAGAGGACACAGATACGCAGTATTTT
CASSQEGEDTDTQYF
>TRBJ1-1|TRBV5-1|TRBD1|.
TGCGCCAGCAGCTTGGGACAGGGGGCCGGGAACACTGAAGCTTTCTTT
CASSLGQGAGNTEAFF
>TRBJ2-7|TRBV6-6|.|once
TGTGCCAGCAGTTACCCACAGGCATACGAGCAGTACTTC
CASSYPQAYEQYF
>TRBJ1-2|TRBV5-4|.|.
TGTGCCAGCAGCTATCTTGGGGGCCTTGATGGCTACACCTTC
CASSYLGGLDGYTF
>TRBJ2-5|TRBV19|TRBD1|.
TGTGCCAGTAGCGGGACAGGGGACGGAGAGACCCAGTACTTC
CASSGTGDGETQYF
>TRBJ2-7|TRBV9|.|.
TGTGCCAGCAGCGTAGCTAGTACCGCTTACGAGCAGTACTTC
CASSVASTAYEQYF
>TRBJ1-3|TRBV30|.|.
TGTGCCTGGAGTGTAGCCCGCTCCGGACAGTCTTACTCTGGAAACACCATATATTTT
CAWSVARSGQSYSGNTIYF
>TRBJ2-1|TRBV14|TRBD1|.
TGTGCCAGCAGCCACCGGGACAGCCTATACAATGAGCAGTTCTTC
CASSHRDSLYNEQFF
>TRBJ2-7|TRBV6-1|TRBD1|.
TGTGCCAGCACCACAGGGGTGGAATACGAGCAGTACTTC
CASTTGVEYEQYF
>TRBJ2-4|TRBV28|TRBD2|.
TGTGCCAGCAGTTGGGGACTAGCGGGGGTGAACATTCAGTACTTC
CASSWGLAGVNIQYF
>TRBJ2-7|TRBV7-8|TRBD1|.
TGTGCCAGCAGCTTTCGGACAGGGGGACCCTACGAGCAGTACTTC
CASSFRTGGPYEQYF
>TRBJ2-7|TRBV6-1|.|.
TGTGCCAGCGTGGTATTCCGAGATAGGCCCTACGAGCAGTACTTC
CASVVFRDRPYEQYF
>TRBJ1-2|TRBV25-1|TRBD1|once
TGTGCCAGCAGTGATGACGGGACAGCGGGTGGCTACACCTTC
CASSDDGTAGGYTF
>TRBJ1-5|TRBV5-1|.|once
TGCGCCAGCAGTTCCGGGGTTGGGGAGCAGCCCCAGCATTTT
CASSSGVGEQPQHF
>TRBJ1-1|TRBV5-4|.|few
TGTGCCAGCAGCATGCAGGGGATCGGCACTGAAGCTTTCTTT
CASSMQGIGTEAFF
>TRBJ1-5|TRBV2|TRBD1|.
TGTGCCAGCCAGATCCGGACAGGGGTTGCCCAGCCCCAGCATTTT
CASQIRTGVAQPQHF
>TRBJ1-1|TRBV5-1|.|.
TGCGCCAGCAGCTTAAATTGGGACACTGAAGCTTTCTTT
CASSLNWDTEAFF
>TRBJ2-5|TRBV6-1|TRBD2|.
TGTGCCACCCGGGGGGAAATGGAGACCCAGTACTTC
CATRGEMETQYF
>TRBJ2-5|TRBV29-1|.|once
TGCAGCGGACAACAGGGCTTTGGCCAAGAGACCCAGTACTTC
CSGQQGFGQETQYF
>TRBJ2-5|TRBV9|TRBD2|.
TGTGCCAGCAGCCCGCCGATGGCCAGCGGGAGGGGAGAGACCCAGTACTTC
CASSPPMASGRGETQYF
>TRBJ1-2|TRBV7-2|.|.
TGTGCCAGCAGCTCATGGGCCCCTAACTATGGCTACACCTTC
CASSSWAPNYGYTF
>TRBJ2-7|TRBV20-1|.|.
TGCAGCAAGGGGAGGGGGCTCGAGCAGTACTTC
CSKGRGLEQYF
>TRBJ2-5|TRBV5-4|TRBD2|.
TGTGCCAGCAGCTTGTGGGGGGGGCAAGAGACCCAGTACTTC
CASSLWGGQETQYF
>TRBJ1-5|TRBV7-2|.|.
TGTGCCAGCAGCCCTAGTGCAGGGAATGGTCAGCCCCAGCATTTT
CASSPSAGNGQPQHF
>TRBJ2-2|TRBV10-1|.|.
TGCGCCAGCAGTGAGTTCACAGGAGGTTCTGTCGGGGAGCTGTTTTTT
CASSEFTGGSVGELFF
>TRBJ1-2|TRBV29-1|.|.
TGCAGCGCCGCCCAGGGAGACTATGGCTACACCTTC
CSAAQGDYGYTF
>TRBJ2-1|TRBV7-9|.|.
TGTGCCAGCAGCCGCAATGAGCAGTTCTTC
CASSRNEQFF
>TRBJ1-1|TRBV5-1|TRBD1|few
TGCGCCAGCAGCTTGGAACAACAGGGGTTGGGAGCTTTCTTT
CASSLEQQGLGAFF
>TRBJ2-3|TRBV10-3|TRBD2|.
TGTGCCATCAGTGAGAAAGCGGGGGGGCCGACAGATACGCAGTATTTT
CAISEKAGGPTDTQYF
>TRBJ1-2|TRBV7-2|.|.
TGTGCCAGCAGCGGGGTTCTGGCAGGGTCTCACTATGGCTACACCTTC
CASSGVLAGSHYGYTF
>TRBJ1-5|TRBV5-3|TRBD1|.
TGTGCCAGAAGCTTGTTTGGGGCAGGGGGTCACCGGGCCCAGCATTTT
CARSLFGAGGHRAQHF
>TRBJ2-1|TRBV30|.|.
TGTGCCTGGAGCGACCCAAATGAGCAGTTCTTC
CAWSDPNEQFF
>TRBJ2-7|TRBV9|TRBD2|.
TGTGCCAGCAGCGTAGAACTGGTGGGGCTAGCGGGAGTCTCCTACGAGCAGTACTTC
CASSVELVGLAGVSYEQYF
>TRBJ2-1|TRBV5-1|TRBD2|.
TGCGCCAGCAGCCCGGGACTAGCGGGGGGACACTACAATGAGCAGTTCTTC
CASSPGLAGGHYNEQFF
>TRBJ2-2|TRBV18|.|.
TGTGCCAGCTCCCCCATGCGGGACAGACTAAACACCGGGGAGCTGTTTTTT
CASSPMRDRLNTGELFF
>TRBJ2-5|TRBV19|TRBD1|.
TGTGCCAGTAGTATCGGGACAGCGGTAAGAGAGGAGACCCAGTACTTC
CASSIGTAVREETQYF
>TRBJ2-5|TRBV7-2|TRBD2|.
TGTGCCAGCAGCTTAGGGTTAGCGGGGGCTCAAGAGACCCAGTACTTC
CASSLGLAGAQETQYF
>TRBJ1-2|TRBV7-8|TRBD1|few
TGTGCCAGCAGCTTAGCCCCATCTCTTAGGGGGCAGAGTGGCTACACCTTC
CASSLAPSLRGQSGYTF
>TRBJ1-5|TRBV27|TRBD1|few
TGTGCCAGCAGTTTCTCCGGACAGGCCTATCAGCCCCAGCATTTT
CASSFSGQAYQPQHF
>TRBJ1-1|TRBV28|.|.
TGTGCCAGCAGTTTAGCCCTTTTGAAGAACACTGAAGCTTTCTTT
CASSLALLKNTEAFF
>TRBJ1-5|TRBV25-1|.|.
TGTGCCAGCAGTGCGGGGGGGCCCGGGAGCAATCAGCCCCAGCATTTT
CASSAGGPGSNQPQHF
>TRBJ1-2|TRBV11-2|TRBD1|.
TGTGCCAGCAGCTTGGGGGGACAGGGGATGGATGGCTACACCTTC
CASSLGGQGMDGYTF
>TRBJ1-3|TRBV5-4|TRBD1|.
TGTGCCAGCAGCCGGGACAGGGCCTCACCCTCTGGAAACACCATATATTTT
CASSRDRASPSGNTIYF
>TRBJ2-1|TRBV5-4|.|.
TGTGCCAGCAGCGCGGGGACACGGACCTACAATGAGCAGTTCTTC
CASSAGTRTYNEQFF
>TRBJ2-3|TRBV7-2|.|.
TGTGCCAGCAGCTTAGTGGTGGGGGTTGGGACAGATACGCAGTATTTT
CASSLVVGVGTDTQYF
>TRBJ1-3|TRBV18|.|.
TGTGCCAGCTCACCCCTGTGGGGAGGAAACACCATATATTTT
CASSPLWGGNTIYF
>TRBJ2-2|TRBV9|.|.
TGTGCCAGCAGCGTAGCTGCGGGGGAGCTGTTTTTT
CASSVAAGELFF
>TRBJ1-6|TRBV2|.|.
TGTGCCAGTGGGGGTGCCCAACTCTCCTATAATTCACCCCTCCACTTT
CASGGAQLSYNSPLHF
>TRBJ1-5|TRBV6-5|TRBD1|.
TGTGCCAGCAGTCCTCAGGGGGGGTGGAATCAGCCCCAGCATTTT
CASSPQGGWNQPQHF
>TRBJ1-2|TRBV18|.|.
TGTGCCAGCTCACAAGGGATCGACTATGGCTACACCTTC
CASSQGIDYGYTF
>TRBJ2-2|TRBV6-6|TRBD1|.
TGTGCCAGCAGAGAACAGGGGGCGAAGACCGGGGAGCTGTTTTTT
CASREQGAKTGELFF
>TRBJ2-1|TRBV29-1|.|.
TGCAGCGTTGTTCCAGATCACAATGAGCAGTTCTTC
CSVVPDHNEQFF
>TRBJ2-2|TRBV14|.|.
TGTGCCAGCAGCCGCCTCGCGGGGATCACTACCGGGGAGCTGTTTTTT
CASSRLAGITTGELFF
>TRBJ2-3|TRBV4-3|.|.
TGCGCCAGCAGCCAGACCTCTGGGGGAGGATGGGCAGATACGCAGTATTTT
CASSQTSGGGWADTQYF